This T cell receptor beta chain stems from a study of blood T cell repertoires in COVID-19. Study as a whole: Specimens from acute and convalescent COVID-19 originated in the United States, Italy and Spain.

Seattle cases were enrolled at active infection and followed longitudinally. Points on this clone: One end of the junction is discordant with germline, which a read error may explain.

The length of the CDR3 is 8 residues. Germline CDR1 and CDR2: SEHNR and FQNEAQ (reference sequence). Data came from immunoSEQ multiplex PCR; TCRdb stores just in-frame clones and leaves some out. The data show under 200,000 clones, under 90% seen once. Sequencing used peripheral blood. The clonotype was recovered from a woman in her 70s with COVID-19, enrolled during active disease. The J gene is TRBJ1-2, the V gene TRBV7-9; D unresolved. The CDR3 protein is CASSLDRF. The CDR3 DNA sequence: TGTGCCAGCAGCCTAGATCGCTTC.